These 22 T cell receptor beta chains share one sample of origin, sequenced in a study of Tregs in tolerant kidney transplant recipients. TCRdb's copy holds only in-frame clones and misses some; the assay was immunoSEQ multiplex PCR. Reported are roughly 30,000 clones; the ten largest clones contain 13% to 15%. The sample in question was CD8+ T cells from blood, obtained before the transplant. The receptors were sampled from a human donor who received a combined kidney and bone marrow transplant.

Remarks on this clone: The read stops 3 residues short of the end of the CDR3; the missing end is completed from the germline J gene. The gene calls are TRBV5-1 and TRBJ2-2; 8 nucleotides line up with TRBD2. CDR1 is SGHRS, CDR2 YFSETQ, per germline. V trimming: 7 bases; J trimming: 5 bases; junction bases outside the gene matches: 7. The CDR3 totals 14 residues. CDR3 DNA, as far as it was read: TGCGCCAGCTCGCGGGAGGTTCGGACCGGGGAG. Protein: CASSREVRTGE. The full-length CDR3 reads as CASSREVRTGELFF.

With respect to this clone: The CDR3 end is not reached by the read, which stops 3 residues before it; the germline J gene fills it in. V usage is TRBV2 and J usage is TRBJ2-7, with 7 positions matching TRBD2. V gave up 1 base and J gave up 1 base; unmatched junction bases: 7. There are 16 residues in the CDR3. Germline V gene lookup returns CDR1 SNHLY and CDR2 FYNNEI. CDR3 DNA, as far as it was read: TGTGCCAGCAGTGAAGGGGGGGGGAGTATGTCCTACGAG. Its translation is CASSEGGGSMSYE. The whole CDR3 is CASSEGGGSMSYEQYF.

Points on this clone: The sequenced fragment ends 3 residues before the CDR3 boundary, so the rest is inferred from the germline J gene. The chain uses TRBV7-3 and TRBJ2-6, with TRBD1 as a possible D gene (6 bases). The CDR3 is made up of 18 amino acids. The germline V and J ends were trimmed by 0 bases and 2 bases, with 14 bases remaining between them. CDR1 SGHTA and CDR2 FQGTGA come from the germline V gene. Partial CDR3 DNA: TGTGCCAGCAGCTTAACGGGTCCCCGACAGGCTGGGGCCAACGTC. It codes for CASSLTGPRQAGANV. The whole CDR3 region reads CASSLTGPRQAGANVLTF. Full variable domain (rest looked up from reference TRBV7-3 and TRBJ2-6): GAGVSQTPSNKVTEKGKYVELRCDPISGHTALYWYRQSLGQGPEFLIYFQGTGAADDSGLPNDRFFAVRPEGSVSTLKIQRTERGDSAVYLCASSLTGPRQAGANVLTFGAGSRLTVL.

On this clone itself: Read coverage stops 3 residues before the CDR3 terminus; the germline J gene supplies the remainder. The chain carries TRBV7-9 and TRBJ2-1; D is uncertain. There are 13 residues in the CDR3. V was cut by 1 base and J by 9 bases, with 10 bases left in between. Germline loops: CDR1 SEHNR, CDR2 FQNEAQ (reference sequence). Incomplete CDR3 DNA: TGTGCCAGCAGCTTAGACAGCTATATTGAG. Translated: CASSLDSYIE. In full, the CDR3 is CASSLDSYIEQFF.

Regarding this clone: The CDR3 end is not reached by the read, which stops 3 residues before it; the germline J gene fills it in. The chain is built from TRBV2 and TRBJ2-7, with TRBD2 as a possible D gene (7 bases). V shed 4 bases and J shed 3 bases, with 10 bases lying between them. The CDR3 runs to 13 residues. The germline CDR1 and CDR2 sequences are SNHLY and FYNNEI. Incomplete CDR3 DNA: TGTGCCAGCAGTGGAGGGGGGGTCTACGAG. It encodes CASSGGGVYE. In full, the CDR3 reads CASSGGGVYEQYF.

A remark on this clone: From the germline J gene comes the end of the CDR3, since the read stops 3 residues before it. The rearrangement uses TRBV5-1 and TRBJ2-7, with D uncertain. V shed 0 bases and J shed 2 bases, with 12 bases lying between them. Germline CDR1 and CDR2: SGHRS and YFSETQ. This CDR3 comprises 15 residues. The CDR3 bases that were read are TGCGCCAGCAGCTTGGCCCCGGTCCTTACCTACGAG. Translated: CASSLAPVLTYE. The CDR3 in its entirety is CASSLAPVLTYEQYF.

As to this clone: Coverage ceases 3 residues before the CDR3 finishes, and the germline J gene fills in the end. J is TRBJ1-1 and V is TRBV29-1; 7 bases map to TRBD1. The CDR3 runs 12 residues. The germline gives CDR1 SQVTM, CDR2 ANQGSEA. CDR3 bases read: TGCAGCGTTGCACGGTCGGGACAGGAA. It encodes CSVARSGQE. The complete CDR3 reads CSVARSGQEAFF.

For this clone: The read finishes 3 residues shy of the CDR3 end, and the germline J gene is used to complete it. V is TRBV20-1 and J is TRBJ2-1; 15 nucleotides line up with TRBD2. The length of the CDR3 is 19 residues. Germline loops: CDR1 DFQATT, CDR2 SNEGSKA (reference sequence). With V trimmed by 4 bases and J by 3 bases, 13 bases remained unmatched. CDR3 DNA (partial): TGCAGTGCTACTCCCCCCGGACTAGCGGGAGGGCCAATCTACAATGAG. It encodes CSATPPGLAGGPIYNE. The complete CDR3 protein is CSATPPGLAGGPIYNEQFF.

Note on this clone: The CDR3 is cut off 3 residues early in the read; its end comes from the germline J gene. This chain uses TRBV13 with TRBJ1-2, with 8 bases that match TRBD1. The CDR3 sequence is 14 residues long. The germline V gene has CDR1 PRHDT and CDR2 FYEKMQ (reference sequence). V shed 3 bases and J 2 bases; nucleotides not matched to a gene: 2. The CDR3 reads CASSFGQGNYGYTF. Incomplete CDR3 DNA: TGTGCCAGCAGCTTCGGACAGGGAAACTATGGC.

To note about this clone: The read ends 3 residues shy of where the CDR3 ends; the end is completed using the germline J gene. The chain has TRBV13 and TRBJ2-1, with 8 nucleotides matching TRBD1. The CDR3 has 14 amino acids. Trimming removed 4 bases from V and 5 bases from J; junction bases left unmatched: 4. Germline loops: CDR1 PRHDT, CDR2 FYEKMQ (reference sequence). The CDR3 DNA, read in part, is TGTGCCAGCAGCTCAGGGGGACAGGACAATGAG. Its translation: CASSSGGQDNE. The CDR3, in full, reads CASSSGGQDNEQFF. The entire variable domain, with the rest obtained from reference TRBV13 and TRBJ2-1, is as follows: AAGVIQSPRHLIKEKRETATLKCYPIPRHDTVYWYQQGPGQDPQFLISFYEKMQSDKGSIPDRFSAQQFSDYHSELNMSSLELGDSALYFCASSSGGQDNEQFFGPGTRLTVL.

Concerning this clone itself: The read stops 3 residues short of the end of the CDR3; the missing end is completed from the germline J gene. The genes are TRBV10-3 and TRBJ1-1, with D unresolved. V shed 10 bases and J shed 2 bases, with 14 bases lying between them. CDR3 length: 13 amino acids. The germline V gene encodes CDR1 ENHRY and CDR2 SYGVKD. The CDR3: CATRSPENTEAFF. Incomplete CDR3 DNA: TGTGCCACCCGGTCCCCTGAAAACACTGAA.

For this clone: The read halts 3 residues ahead of the CDR3 end, with the missing end drawn from the germline J gene. The chain links TRBV2 to TRBJ2-1; 14 nucleotides match TRBD2. The V segment lost 6 bases and the J segment 8 bases; nucleotides outside the gene matches: 6. CDR1 and CDR2 from the germline V gene are SNHLY and FYNNEI. The CDR3 runs 15 residues. The CDR3 loop reads CASRGTSGSFDEQFF. Partial CDR3 DNA: TGTGCCAGCAGAGGGACTAGCGGGAGTTTCGATGAG.

A note on this clone: The CDR3 is cut off 3 residues early in the read; its end comes from the germline J gene. The chain combines TRBV6-2 or TRBV6-3 with TRBJ2-7; perhaps TRBD2 as D (6 bases). CDR1 MNHEY and CDR2 SVGEGT come from the germline V gene. This CDR3 has 14 amino acids. The V and J ends lost 2 bases and 3 bases respectively, with 11 bases between them. The sequenced part of the CDR3 DNA is TGTGCCAGCAGTTACGGCGGGACTCTCTACGAG. This codes for CASSYGGTLYE. The full CDR3 is CASSYGGTLYEQYF.

Notes on this clone: The read terminates 3 residues before the CDR3 end, so the remaining end is supplied by the germline J gene. This chain joins TRBV20-1 and TRBJ2-7; 7 nucleotides align to TRBD2. Germline trimming cut 6 bases from V and 2 bases from J; bases unmatched to any gene: 10. The germline V gene has CDR1 DFQATT and CDR2 SNEGSKA (reference sequence). This CDR3 region has 14 residues. The CDR3 spells CSAPRTRNPYEQYF. Incomplete CDR3 DNA: TGCAGTGCCCCTAGGACTAGGAACCCCTACGAG.

CDR3 DNA, as far as it was read: TGCGCCAGCAGCCTTGGGACTAGCATCTACAATGAG. Its protein is CASSLGTSIYNE. The entire CDR3 protein reads CASSLGTSIYNEQFF. The chain employs TRBV5-1 and TRBJ2-1, with 9 bases identical to TRBD2. The read comes to an end 3 residues before the CDR3 does, leaving the germline J gene to fill in the end. The junction had 5 bases not matched to a gene; V was cut back by 4 bases and J by 3 bases. CDR3 length equals 15 residues. The germline V gene has CDR1 SGHRS and CDR2 YFSETQ. Filled out from reference TRBV5-1 and TRBJ2-1, the complete variable domain reads KAGVTQTPRYLIKTRGQQVTLSCSPISGHRSVSWYQQTPGQGLQFLFEYFSETQRNKGNFPGRFSGRQFSNSRSEMNVSTLELGDSALYLCASSLGTSIYNEQFFGPGTRLTVL.

As for this clone: The DNA ends 3 residues before the CDR3 does, and the rest of the CDR3 is filled in from the germline J gene. The chain carries TRBV29-1 and TRBJ2-1; D possibly corresponds to TRBD2 (6 bases). CDR1 and CDR2 (germline): SQVTM, ANQGSEA. The CDR3 runs 11 residues. V lost 5 bases to trimming and J lost 9 bases, with 11 bases between them. The covered CDR3 bases are TGCAGCGTTCCGACTAGTAGTGAG. This sequence encodes CSVPTSSE. The whole CDR3 reads CSVPTSSEQFF.

About this clone: The read halts 3 residues ahead of the CDR3 end, with the missing end drawn from the germline J gene. This chain joins TRBV18 and TRBJ2-3, with 9 bases matching TRBD2. Germline V lookup: CDR1 KGHSH, CDR2 LQKENI. Losses at the gene ends were 3 bases for V and 2 bases for J; bases not matched to a gene: 18. The CDR3 runs 20 residues. CDR3 bases read: TGTGCCAGCTCACCGACAGGATCGCGGGAGGGACCGGTCCACACAGATACG. Translation gives CASSPTGSREGPVHTDT. The entire CDR3 protein is CASSPTGSREGPVHTDTQYF.

For this clone: The observed sequence ends 3 residues before the CDR3 terminus, with the missing tail filled in from the germline J gene. V is TRBV20-1 and J is TRBJ2-1; a possible D gene is TRBD2 (6 bases). V was trimmed by 8 bases and J by 5 bases, leaving 19 bases between them. Germline V gives CDR1 DFQATT, CDR2 SNEGSKA (reference sequence). This CDR3 spans 14 amino acids. CDR3 DNA (partial): TGCAGTCCCAAACGACTAGGGGTCCACAATGAG. Translated: CSPKRLGVHNE. The CDR3 in its entirety is CSPKRLGVHNEQFF.

Remarks on this clone: Coverage ceases 3 residues before the CDR3 finishes, and the germline J gene fills in the end. V usage is TRBV5-1 and J usage is TRBJ2-7; 7 nucleotides line up with TRBD1. In germline, CDR1 is SGHRS, CDR2 YFSETQ. J gave up 2 bases and V 0 bases, and 2 bases lay outside the gene matches. The CDR3 is made up of 14 amino acids. CDR3 residues: CASSLEGTAYEQYF. The CDR3 bases that were read are TGCGCCAGCAGCTTGGAGGGGACAGCCTACGAG.

As to this clone: The read halts 3 residues ahead of the CDR3 end, with the missing end drawn from the germline J gene. Distinct nucleotide sequences in the sample also encode this CDR3. The V gene is TRBV28, the J gene TRBJ2-7; possible D gene TRBD2, 7 bases. The germline V gene encodes CDR1 MDHEN and CDR2 SYDVKM. Deletions cut 3 bases from V and 3 bases from J, with 12 bases between. The length of the CDR3 is 14 residues. The CDR3 loop is CASSFRGDIYEQYF. The sequenced part of the CDR3 DNA is TGTGCCAGCAGTTTTCGGGGGGACATCTACGAG.

Of note for this clone: The CDR3 end is not reached by the read, which stops 3 residues before it; the germline J gene fills it in. The genes are TRBV19 and TRBJ2-7; 10 bases agree with TRBD2. Germline assignment: CDR1 LNHDA and CDR2 SQIVND (reference sequence). This CDR3 is built from 17 residues. V lost 1 base, J lost 5 bases, and 11 bases stayed unmatched. CDR3 protein: CASSIGLGLAGVHEQYF. The sequenced CDR3 bases are TGTGCCAGTAGTATAGGTCTCGGGCTAGCGGGAGTCCACGAG.

Comment on this clone: The CDR3 end falls 3 residues outside the read, so it is completed with the germline J gene. The chain links TRBV11-3 to TRBJ2-1, with 10 bases matching TRBD2. CDR3 length: 15 residues. Trimming cost V 2 bases and J 8 bases; bases outside gene matches: 6. Germline values: CDR1 SGHNT, CDR2 YENEEA. The DNA read from the CDR3 is TGTGCCAGCAGCTTAAGCGGGAGGGACTCCGATGAG. This translates into CASSLSGRDSDE. The whole CDR3 region reads CASSLSGRDSDEQFF.